The next 27 T cell receptor beta chains were all read from a single sample in a study of glioma-infiltrating T cells after dendritic cell vaccination (TCRdb year 2016). Libraries were constructed by the immunoSEQ multiplex PCR assay. The immuneACCESS repertoire file appears here via TCRdb, limited to in-frame rearrangements. These files lack a portion of the clones; in checked studies, under half of the deficit traces to unresolved V genes, and the cause of the others is not known. Counted in this sample were roughly 100,000 clones; roughly four fifths of them appeared once. Approximately 12% of the sample comes from the top ten. The sequencing used blood, collected before dendritic cell vaccination. Source of these receptors: a human donor with glioblastoma.

The chain joins TRBV7-2 to TRBJ1-1; D is possibly TRBD1 (5 bases). The CDR3 consists of 16 residues. The germline V gene encodes CDR1 SGHTA and CDR2 FQGNSA. Deletions cut 4 bases from V and 0 bases from J, with 15 bases between. The CDR3 DNA is TGTGCCAGCAGCTCGACCCCTGACAGCATGAACACTGAAGCTTTCTTT. Its protein is CASSSTPDSMNTEAFF. Looking up the rest from reference TRBV7-2 and TRBJ1-1 gives the full variable domain: GAGVSQSPSNKVTEKGKDVELRCDPISGHTALYWYRQSLGQGLEFLIYFQGNSAPDKSGLPSDRFSAERTGGSVSTLTIQRTQQEDSAVYLCASSSTPDSMNTEAFFGQGTRLTVV.

J is TRBJ2-3 and V is TRBV5-6; TRBD2 is a possible D gene (6 bases). CDR3 length: 18 amino acids. The V gene's germline CDR1 is SGHDT and CDR2 YYEEEE. Between the trimmed V and J ends, which lost 2 bases and 2 bases, there was a span of 21 bases. Here the CDR3 reads CASSLRTSTRGVTDTQYF. The CDR3 nucleotides are TGTGCCAGCAGCTTAAGGACCTCTACGCGCGGGGTCACAGATACGCAGTATTTT.

The V call is TRBV5-6, the J call TRBJ2-5; 9 bases fit TRBD2. After removal of 2 bases from V and 1 base from J, the junction contained 6 bases not matched to a gene. Germline-derived CDR1 and CDR2 are SGHDT and YYEEEE. The CDR3 is 16 residues long. This CDR3 reads CASSFLSGGFQETQYF. CDR3 DNA: TGTGCCAGCAGCTTTTTGAGCGGGGGGTTCCAAGAGACCCAGTACTTC.

The chain couples TRBV9 to TRBJ2-4, with 7 bases aligning to TRBD1. The CDR3 is 14 amino acids. V lost 3 bases and J lost 5; bases outside the gene matches: 5. Germline CDR1 SGDLS, CDR2 YYNGEE. The CDR3 sequence is CASSAAGTENIQYF. In DNA, the CDR3 is TGTGCCAGCAGCGCCGCCGGGACAGAAAACATTCAGTACTTC.

The CDR3 region has the DNA TGTGCCAGCAGTGGAGGGGACTCCTACGAGCAGTACTTC. Translated, it gives CASSGGDSYEQYF. The chain employs TRBV6-6 and TRBJ2-7; D possibly corresponds to TRBD2 (6 bases). The germline V gene encodes CDR1 MNHNY and CDR2 SVGAGI (reference sequence). This CDR3 is 13 amino acids long. V shed 5 bases and J shed 0 bases, with 8 bases lying between them.

This chain links TRBV6-1 with TRBJ1-3; D call uncertain. Between the trimmed V and J ends, which lost 4 bases and 4 bases, there was a span of 8 bases. In germline, CDR1 is MNHNS, CDR2 SASEGT. The CDR3 loop spans 13 amino acids. The CDR3 bases are TGTGCCAGCAGTGCTAGGTCCGGAAACACCATATATTTT. Its translation: CASSARSGNTIYF.

The V gene is TRBV10-2, the J gene TRBJ1-1; 7 positions agree with TRBD1. Germline CDR1 reads WSHSY; CDR2 reads SAAADI. The CDR3 totals 13 residues. V was pared by 6 bases and J by 4 bases, with 5 bases of the junction left unmatched. In DNA, the CDR3 is TGCGCCAGCAGGGGGGGACAGTTCACTGAAGCTTTCTTT. This codes for CASRGGQFTEAFF.

In this sample, this clone turned up a few times. The rearrangement links TRBV6-4 to TRBJ2-1, with TRBD2 identical over 10 bases. The germline V gene has CDR1 MRHNA and CDR2 SNTAGT. This CDR3 region has 15 residues. V shed 5 bases, J shed 6 bases, and the junction held 7 bases outside the gene matches. DNA of the CDR3: TGTGCCAGCAGTACGGTAGCGGGGGGAGGCAATGAGCAGTTCTTC. Its protein product is CASSTVAGGGNEQFF.

The chain has TRBV4-2 and TRBJ1-1; TRBD1 matches 9 bases. The germline gives CDR1 LGHNA, CDR2 YNFKEQ. The CDR3 length is 15 residues. Trimming took 0 bases from V and 5 from J; bases not matched to a gene: 4. The CDR3 sequence: CASSQDGTGITEAFF. CDR3 coding DNA: TGTGCCAGCAGCCAAGACGGGACAGGGATAACTGAAGCTTTCTTT.

J is TRBJ1-1 and V is TRBV10-1; D is unclear. Trimming pared 9 bases from V and 6 bases from J, leaving 14 bases between. Germline values: CDR1 WNHNN, CDR2 SYGVQD (reference sequence). The CDR3 covers 12 residues. The CDR3 DNA sequence: TGCGCCAGTAGCGATACCGAAGCTGAAGCTTTCTTT. It translates to CASSDTEAEAFF.

The chain uses TRBV30 and TRBJ2-1; 10 bases are shared with TRBD2. CDR1 and CDR2 (germline): GTSNPN, SVGIG (reference sequence). V trimming: 3 bases; J trimming: 3 bases; junction bases outside the gene matches: 2. CDR3 length: 14 amino acids. The chain's CDR3 is CAWSLAGGYNEQFF. CDR3 nucleotides: TGTGCCTGGAGCTTAGCGGGGGGCTACAATGAGCAGTTCTTC.

This clone was seen a single time. The chain combines TRBV19 with TRBJ2-4; D unclear. Germline loops: CDR1 LNHDA, CDR2 SQIVND (reference sequence). The length of the CDR3 is 16 residues. Trimming left V 3 bases short and J 9 bases short, with 21 bases between. CDR3 protein: CASSMVMVPHVRIQYF. As DNA, the CDR3 is TGTGCCAGTAGTATGGTCATGGTCCCCCACGTGCGCATTCAGTACTTC.

This clone appeared a few times. This rearrangement joins TRBV10-3 to TRBJ1-1, with TRBD1 matching 10 bases. The CDR3 spans 14 residues. V gave up 6 bases and J gave up 7 bases; unmatched junction bases: 8. Germline loops: CDR1 ENHRY, CDR2 SYGVKD. The CDR3 reads CAIRGTGEGGEAFF. The CDR3 bases are TGTGCCATCAGGGGGACAGGGGAAGGCGGTGAAGCTTTCTTT.

The CDR3 coding sequence is TGCGCCAGCAGCCGAGTGGCAGGGGAGGGGAACACTGAAGCTTTCTTT. It specifies CASSRVAGEGNTEAFF. The chain joins TRBV5-1 to TRBJ1-1; D possibly corresponds to TRBD1 (6 bases). Germline CDR1 is SGHRS and CDR2 is YFSETQ. V lost 4 bases to trimming and J lost 1 base, with 17 bases between them. This CDR3 spans 16 amino acids.

The chain carries TRBV30 and TRBJ2-1; 8 nucleotides align to TRBD2. The J segment lost 15 bases and the V segment lost 3 bases, leaving 7 bases of the junction unmatched. This CDR3 spans 11 amino acids. Looked up from germline, CDR1 is GTSNPN and CDR2 is SVGIG (reference sequence). The CDR3 DNA sequence: TGTGCCTGGAGGAACAGCGGGGGACGGTTCTTC. Protein sequence: CAWRNSGGRFF.

The rearrangement uses TRBV4-3 and TRBJ2-1; a weak D match, TRBD1 (5 bases). V dropped 4 bases and J dropped 7 bases, with 17 bases sitting between them. CDR3 length equals 15 residues. Germline V gene lookup returns CDR1 LGHNA and CDR2 YSLEER. The CDR3 coding sequence is TGCGCCAGCAGCCCAGGGAATCACTACGGGAATGAGCAGTTCTTC. This gives the protein CASSPGNHYGNEQFF.

The rearrangement uses TRBV2 and TRBJ1-2; unclear D gene. CDR1 and CDR2 (germline): SNHLY, FYNNEI. Trimming stripped 4 bases from V and 4 bases from J, with 10 bases between. The CDR3 is made up of 13 amino acids. In DNA form, the CDR3 reads TGTGCCAGCAGTGTTGAGGGCGGCTATGGCTACACCTTC. Translating it yields CASSVEGGYGYTF.

CDR3 sequence (DNA): TGTGCCAGCAGCTCCTCTGGGGGGGCAGGGGGCTTGACCCAGTACTTC. It specifies CASSSSGGAGGLTQYF. The chain is built from TRBV7-9 and TRBJ2-5; D possibly corresponds to TRBD1 (8 bases). The CDR3 totals 16 residues. CDR1 SEHNR and CDR2 FQNEAQ come from the germline V gene (reference sequence). V lost 4 bases, J lost 7 bases, and 22 bases lay in between.

This rearrangement joins TRBV10-3 to TRBJ2-7, with D tentatively TRBD1 (5 bases). The CDR3 length is 13 residues. Germline V gene sequence: CDR1 ENHRY, CDR2 SYGVKD. The V and J ends lost 0 bases and 6 bases respectively, with 9 bases between them. The DNA for the CDR3 is TGTGCCATCAGTGAGTCATGGGGCTCCGAGCAGTACTTC. Translated: CAISESWGSEQYF.

The chain couples TRBV11-2 to TRBJ1-2, with D unclear. Germline V gives CDR1 SGHAT, CDR2 FQNNGV. The CDR3 length is 14 residues. Trimming removed 2 bases from V and 2 bases from J, with 9 bases in between. The CDR3 bases are TGTGCCAGCAGCTTATTATGGGCGAACTATGGCTACACCTTC. This translates into CASSLLWANYGYTF.

The CDR3 region is CASSQRLLAGISTDTQYF. The CDR3 DNA sequence: TGCGCCAGCAGCCAACGACTCCTAGCGGGGATTAGCACAGATACGCAGTATTTT. The chain employs TRBV4-1 and TRBJ2-3, with 9 bases identical to TRBD2. Germline V gene data show CDR1 as MGHRA and CDR2 as YSYEKL. This CDR3 contains 18 residues. The ends lost 2 bases at V and 0 bases at J; junction bases unmatched: 9.

V is TRBV19 and J is TRBJ2-7; D gene unclear. Per the germline V gene, CDR1 is LNHDA and CDR2 is SQIVND (reference sequence). Trimming took 3 bases from V and 2 from J, leaving 14 bases between them. The CDR3 spans 15 residues. The CDR3 DNA sequence: TGTGCCAGTAGTATCAACCCAGATTCAGCCTACGAGCAGTACTTC. Translation: CASSINPDSAYEQYF.

The chain joins TRBV5-1 to TRBJ1-2; D may be TRBD1 (6 bases). V was shortened by 0 bases and J by 6 bases, with 15 bases between the two germline ends. CDR1 and CDR2 (germline): SGHRS, YFSETQ. This CDR3 has 15 amino acids. The CDR3: CASSLAVGGADGYTF. As DNA, the CDR3 is TGCGCCAGCAGCTTGGCCGTCGGGGGGGCTGATGGCTACACCTTC.

This clone occurred once. The rearrangement links TRBV25-1 to TRBJ2-3, with 7 bases that match TRBD1. CDR1 is MGHDK, CDR2 SYGVNS, per germline. The CDR3 consists of 14 residues. The ends lost 5 bases at V and 4 bases at J; junction bases unmatched: 6. The CDR3 spells CASSPDQGADTQYF. As DNA, the CDR3 is TGTGCCAGCAGTCCGGATCAGGGGGCAGATACGCAGTATTTT.

The CDR3 DNA reads TGTGCCAGCAGCTTAATTAGCGGGGGGCCGAAAGAGACCCAGTACTTC. The encoded protein is CASSLISGGPKETQYF. The chain recombines TRBV7-8 with TRBJ2-5; TRBD2 aligns across 10 bases. The V gene end was trimmed by 2 bases and the J gene end by 3 bases; junction bases not matched to a gene: 6. CDR1 SGHVS and CDR2 FQNEAQ come from the germline V gene. The CDR3 is 16 amino acids. Based on the CDR3 plus reference TRBV7-8 and TRBJ2-5, the full variable domain is GAGVSQSPRYKVAKRGQDVALRCDPISGHVSLFWYQQALGQGPEFLTYFQNEAQLDKSGLPSDRFFAERPEGSVSTLKIQRTQQEDSAVYLCASSLISGGPKETQYFGPGTRLLVL.

The gene calls are TRBV11-2 and TRBJ2-7, with a possible D match to TRBD1 (6 bases). The V end was cut by 4 bases, the J end by 5 bases, with 9 bases between. Looked up from germline, CDR1 is SGHAT and CDR2 is FQNNGV. The CDR3 runs 12 residues. The chain's CDR3 is CASSSQGNEQYF. The CDR3 DNA reads TGTGCCAGCAGCTCACAGGGCAACGAGCAGTACTTC.

The chain recombines TRBV7-8 with TRBJ2-7; D is unclear. Germline V gene sequence: CDR1 SGHVS, CDR2 FQNEAQ. The CDR3 extends over 14 amino acids. The ends were cut back, 2 bases at V and 6 bases at J, with 14 bases in the middle. CDR3 nucleotides: TGTGCCAGCAGCTTATTGGTTTCGGGTTCCGAGCAGTACTTC. Its protein is CASSLLVSGSEQYF.